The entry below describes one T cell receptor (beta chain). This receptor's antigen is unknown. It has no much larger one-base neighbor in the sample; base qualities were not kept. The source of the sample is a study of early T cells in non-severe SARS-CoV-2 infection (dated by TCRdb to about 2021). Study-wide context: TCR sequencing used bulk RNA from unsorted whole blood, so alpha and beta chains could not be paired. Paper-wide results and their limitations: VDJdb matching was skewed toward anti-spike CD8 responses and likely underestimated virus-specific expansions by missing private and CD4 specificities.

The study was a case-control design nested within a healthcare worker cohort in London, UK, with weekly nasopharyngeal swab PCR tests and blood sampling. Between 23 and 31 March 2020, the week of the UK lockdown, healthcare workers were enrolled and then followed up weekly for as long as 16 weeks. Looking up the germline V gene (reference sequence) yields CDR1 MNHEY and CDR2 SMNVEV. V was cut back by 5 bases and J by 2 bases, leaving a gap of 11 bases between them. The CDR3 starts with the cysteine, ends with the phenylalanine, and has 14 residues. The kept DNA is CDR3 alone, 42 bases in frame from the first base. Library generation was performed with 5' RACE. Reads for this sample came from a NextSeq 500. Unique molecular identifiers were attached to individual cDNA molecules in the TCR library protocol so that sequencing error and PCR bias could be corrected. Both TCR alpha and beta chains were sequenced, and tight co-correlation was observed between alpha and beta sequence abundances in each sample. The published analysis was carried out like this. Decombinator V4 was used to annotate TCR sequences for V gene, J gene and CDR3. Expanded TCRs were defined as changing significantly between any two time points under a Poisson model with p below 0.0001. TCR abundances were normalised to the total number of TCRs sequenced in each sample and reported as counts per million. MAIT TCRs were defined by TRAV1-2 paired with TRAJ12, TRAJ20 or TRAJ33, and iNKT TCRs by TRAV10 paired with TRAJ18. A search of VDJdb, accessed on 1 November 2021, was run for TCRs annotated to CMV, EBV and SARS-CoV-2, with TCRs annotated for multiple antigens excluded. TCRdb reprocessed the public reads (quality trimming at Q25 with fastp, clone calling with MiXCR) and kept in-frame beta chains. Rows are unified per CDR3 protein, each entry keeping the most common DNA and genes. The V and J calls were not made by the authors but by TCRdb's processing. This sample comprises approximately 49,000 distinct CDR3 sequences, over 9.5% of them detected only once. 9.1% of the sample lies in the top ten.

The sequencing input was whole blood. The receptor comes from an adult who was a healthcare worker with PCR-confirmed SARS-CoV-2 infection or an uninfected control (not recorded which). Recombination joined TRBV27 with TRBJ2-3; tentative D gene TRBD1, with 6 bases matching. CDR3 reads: CASSRTALTDTQYF. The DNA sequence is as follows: TGTGCCAGCAGTAGGACAGCCCTCACAGATACGCAGTATTTT.